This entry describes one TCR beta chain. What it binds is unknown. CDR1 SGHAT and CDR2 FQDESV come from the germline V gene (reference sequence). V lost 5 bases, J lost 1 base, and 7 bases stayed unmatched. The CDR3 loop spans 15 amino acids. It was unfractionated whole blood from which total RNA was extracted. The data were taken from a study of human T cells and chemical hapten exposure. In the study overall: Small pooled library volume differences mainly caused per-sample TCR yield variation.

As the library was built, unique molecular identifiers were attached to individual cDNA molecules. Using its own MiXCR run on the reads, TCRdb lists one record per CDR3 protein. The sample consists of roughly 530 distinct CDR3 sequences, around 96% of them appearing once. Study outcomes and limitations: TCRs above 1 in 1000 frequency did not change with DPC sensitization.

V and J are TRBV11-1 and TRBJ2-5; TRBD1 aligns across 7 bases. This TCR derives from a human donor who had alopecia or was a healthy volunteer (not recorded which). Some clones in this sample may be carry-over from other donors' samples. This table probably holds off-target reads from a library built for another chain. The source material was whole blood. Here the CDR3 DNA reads TGTGCCAGCAGCACAGAGGGACAGACCCAAGAGACCCAGTACTTC. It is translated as CASSTEGQTQETQYF. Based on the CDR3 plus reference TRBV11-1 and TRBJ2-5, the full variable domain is EAEVAQSPRYKITEKSQAVAFWCDPISGHATLYWYRQILGQGPELLVQFQDESVVDDSQLPKDRFSAERLKGVDSTLKIQPAELGDSAMYLCASSTEGQTQETQYFGPGTRLLVL.